This TCR beta chain came from a study of identical twins. The CDR3 length is 12 residues. The germline V and J ends were trimmed by 10 bases and 9 bases, with 19 bases remaining between them. TCRdb reanalysed the 5' RACE reads using MiXCR and keeps one entry per CDR3 protein. This repertoire shows around 690,000 distinct CDR3 sequences, around 21% found once; its top ten account for about 4.5%. This same sample was also part of a study on T cells expressing NK-cell markers.

The receptor's source is a woman younger than 30 in good health. The chain employs TRBV12-3 or TRBV12-4 and TRBJ2-7; D not certain. Sequencing used PBMCs. CDR3 sequence: CATQTGISGQYF. DNA for the CDR3: TGTGCCACCCAAACCGGCATCTCGGGGCAGTACTTC.